A single sample is the source of the 16 T cell receptor beta chains below, sequenced in a study of shared clonotypes between healthy human individuals. Generated by immunoSEQ multiplex PCR, the TCRdb table keeps only in-frame clones and is missing some. Among around 550,000 clones listed, 85% to 95% were seen once. Terminally differentiated effector memory CD45RA+ cells were left out of the naive CD8 fraction, which was CD45RO-negative and positively selected for CCR7. Sequencing was done on a sample of naive CD8+ T cells sorted from blood. The receptors come from a woman in her thirties in good health.

J is TRBJ2-2 and V is TRBV19; D call uncertain. Germline V gene data show CDR1 as LNHDA and CDR2 as SQIVND (reference sequence). V was pared by 0 bases and J by 0 bases, with 5 bases between. This CDR3 is built from 15 residues. As DNA, the CDR3 is TGTGCCAGTAGTATAGATGTGGCGAACACCGGGGAGCTGTTTTTT. Translated: CASSIDVANTGELFF.

The genes are TRBV9 and TRBJ2-7; 7 nucleotides line up with TRBD1. The germline gives CDR1 SGDLS, CDR2 YYNGEE. The V gene end was trimmed by 4 bases and the J gene end by 2 bases; junction bases not matched to a gene: 3. The CDR3 contains 13 residues. CDR3 coding DNA: TGTGCCAGCAGCCCGACAGGGCCCTACGAGCAGTACTTC. Protein product: CASSPTGPYEQYF.

The chain combines TRBV10-1 with TRBJ2-2; 7 nucleotides line up with TRBD1. Germline V gene data show CDR1 as WNHNN and CDR2 as SYGVQD (reference sequence). This CDR3 spans 16 amino acids. V lost 8 bases to trimming and J lost 2 bases; unmatched junction nucleotides: 11. The CDR3 loop reads CASPTGTATNTGELFF. The CDR3 DNA reads as TGCGCCAGCCCAACCGGGACAGCCACTAACACCGGGGAGCTGTTTTTT.

The V gene is TRBV18, the J gene TRBJ2-7; 8 bases agree with TRBD2. V shed 2 bases and J 3 bases; nucleotides not matched to a gene: 9. From germline, CDR1 is KGHSH and CDR2 LQKENI. The CDR3 sequence is 16 residues long. CDR3 in amino acids: CASSPGSLAGNYEQYF. CDR3 DNA: TGTGCCAGCTCACCAGGGAGCCTAGCGGGCAACTACGAGCAGTACTTC.

The chain uses TRBV6-1 and TRBJ2-7; maybe TRBD2 (6 bases). CDR3 length: 13 amino acids. CDR1 MNHNS and CDR2 SASEGT come from the germline V gene. Trimming pared 10 bases from V and 4 bases from J, leaving 17 bases between. Here the CDR3 reads CANLLDRGYEQYF. The DNA of the CDR3 is TGTGCCAACCTACTCGACCGGGGGTACGAGCAGTACTTC.

This clone was found once. The chain is built from TRBV5-8 and TRBJ2-2; D is perhaps TRBD2 (6 bases). This CDR3 contains 15 residues. Germline V gene data show CDR1 as SGHTS and CDR2 as YDEGEE. V was shortened by 0 bases and J by 4 bases, with 10 bases between the two germline ends. The CDR3 loop reads CASSLVRGGTGELFF. In DNA form, the CDR3 reads TGTGCCAGCAGCTTGGTTCGGGGAGGCACCGGGGAGCTGTTTTTT.

The chain carries TRBV7-3 and TRBJ2-5; D gene unclear. From germline, CDR1 is SGHTA and CDR2 FQGTGA. This CDR3 is built from 14 residues. V gave up 5 bases and J gave up 5 bases, with 15 bases separating them. In DNA form, the CDR3 reads TGTGCCAGCAGCCACGAACCCGGGTCGGAGACCCAGTACTTC. Translation: CASSHEPGSETQYF.

V is TRBV4-1 and J is TRBJ2-4; the D gene is possibly TRBD1 (6 bases). CDR1 is MGHRA, CDR2 YSYEKL, per germline. This CDR3 has 18 residues. The V end was cut by 1 base, the J end by 1 base, with 17 bases between. For the CDR3, the DNA is TGCGCCAGCAGCCAAGGGGGGCAAACCCAAAGGGCCAAAAACATTCAGTACTTC. Translation gives CASSQGGQTQRAKNIQYF.

V is TRBV4-2 and J is TRBJ1-1; D gene ambiguous. The CDR3 has 12 amino acids. Germline V gives CDR1 LGHNA, CDR2 YNFKEQ. The V end was cut by 2 bases, the J end by 6 bases, with 7 bases between. The CDR3 loop is CASSQRSPEAFF. CDR3 sequence (DNA): TGTGCCAGCAGCCAACGATCCCCTGAAGCTTTCTTT.

The V and J genes are TRBV25-1 and TRBJ1-3, with 7 bases that match TRBD1. In germline, CDR1 is MGHDK, CDR2 SYGVNS. The CDR3 is made up of 17 amino acids. V gave up 1 base and J gave up 1 base; unmatched junction bases: 7. CDR3 loop: CASSELVGRGSGNTIYF. The CDR3 bases are TGTGCCAGCAGTGAATTGGTTGGCAGGGGGTCTGGAAACACCATATATTTT.

This sequence joins TRBV5-4 and TRBJ2-7; no firm D call. Trimming left V 2 bases short and J 8 bases short, with 8 bases between. This CDR3 spans 11 amino acids. Germline CDR1 is SGHNT and CDR2 is YYREEE (reference sequence). In DNA, the CDR3 is TGTGCCAGCAGCTTAGGGCATCAGCAGTACTTC. Translation: CASSLGHQQYF.

This chain links TRBV28 with TRBJ2-1; D is unclear. CDR1 and CDR2 from the germline V gene are MDHEN and SYDVKM. The CDR3 is 14 amino acids. Trimming stripped 5 bases from V and 1 base from J, with 9 bases between. The CDR3 is CASSLAWSYNEQFF. CDR3 DNA sequence: TGTGCCAGCAGTCTCGCCTGGTCCTACAATGAGCAGTTCTTC.

On this clone: The sample holds other DNA sequences that translate to the same CDR3. The V call is TRBV27, the J call TRBJ1-5; D is unclear. CDR1 is MNHEY, CDR2 SMNVEV, per germline (reference sequence). V was cut by 0 bases and J by 6 bases, with 6 bases left in between. The CDR3 consists of 13 residues. The CDR3 region is CASSLSWGQPQHF. The CDR3 DNA is TGTGCCAGCAGTTTATCTTGGGGTCAGCCCCAGCATTTT.

The rearrangement links TRBV27 to TRBJ2-7; no clear D gene. Trimming left V 7 bases short and J 4 bases short, with 14 bases between. Germline lookup yields CDR1 MNHEY and CDR2 SMNVEV (reference sequence). There are 13 residues in the CDR3. CDR3 sequence (DNA): TGTGCCAGCATAGGAGTAGGCGGTTACGAGCAGTACTTC. The encoded protein is CASIGVGGYEQYF.

The chain is built from TRBV15 and TRBJ2-3; D could derive from TRBD1 or TRBD2 (6 bases each). Germline-derived CDR1 and CDR2 are LNHNV and YYDKDF (reference sequence). CDR3 size: 17 residues. The V end lost 0 bases, the J end lost 10 bases, and 23 bases lay between the germline ends. For the CDR3, the DNA is TGTGCCACCAGCAGAGATGCGGGGTGGACAGAAGAGGACCCGCAGTATTTT. This sequence encodes CATSRDAGWTEEDPQYF.

The gene calls are TRBV6-1 and TRBJ1-5, with D perhaps TRBD1 (6 bases). Germline-derived CDR1 and CDR2 are MNHNS and SASEGT. V dropped 3 bases and J dropped 4 bases, with 10 bases sitting between them. The CDR3 covers 14 residues. CDR3 in amino acids: CASSEWDKNQPQHF. The CDR3 nucleotides read TGTGCCAGCAGTGAGTGGGACAAAAATCAGCCCCAGCATTTT.